The entry that follows covers one T cell receptor (beta chain) sequence. The data originate from a study of T cells expressing NK-cell markers. For each CDR3 protein, TCRdb gives one entry from its re-call of the 5' RACE reads, without DNA. Recorded for this sample: hundreds of thousands of distinct CDR3 sequences. Germline-derived CDR1 and CDR2 are PRHDT and FYEKMQ (reference sequence). The CDR3 runs to 16 residues. The chain carries TRBV13 and TRBJ1-1; TCRdb reports TRBD1, a call that lacks DNA to check it against. Sequenced sample: blood T cells: a sorted CD56 or NKG2C T cell subset, CD4+ or CD8+ T cells, or bulk PBMC T cells (not recorded which). This clonotype was sampled from a woman aged 18-69 years in good health. The CDR3 sequence: CASSRTGQGVNTEAFF.